Listed below are T cell receptor beta chains from one sample, sequenced in a study of cytotoxic CD8 clonotypes in ibrutinib-treated CLL. TCRdb's copy holds only in-frame clones and misses some; the assay was immunoSEQ multiplex PCR. The sample includes 26,000 or so clones, about 62% of them seen just once. The source material was PBMCs, sampled before ibrutinib treatment. Receptors originate from a human donor with chronic lymphocytic leukemia. The CDR3 runs from the conserved cysteine through the conserved F or W. The order of the fields is clone size, D gene, V gene, J gene, CDR3 protein, CDR3 DNA. The D gene is left open where the match is weak. Clone size is not always given. Where it is, it says once, few, many or a class for expanded clones.

abundance: -
d_gene: -
v_gene: TRBV6-5
j_gene: TRBJ2-7
CDR3aa: CASSFGPLGAYEQYF
CDR3nt: TGTGCCAGCAGTTTTGGACCCCTCGGGGCCTACGAGCAGTACTTC

abundance: few
d_gene: -
v_gene: TRBV19
j_gene: TRBJ1-5
CDR3aa: CASSWSINQPQHF
CDR3nt: TGTGCCAGTAGCTGGAGTATCAATCAGCCCCAGCATTTT

abundance: -
d_gene: -
v_gene: TRBV7-9
j_gene: TRBJ2-3
CDR3aa: CASSPEASTDTQYF
CDR3nt: TGTGCCAGCAGCCCCGAGGCTAGCACAGATACGCAGTATTTT

abundance: few
d_gene: -
v_gene: TRBV2
j_gene: TRBJ1-1
CDR3aa: CASSEDSVLTEAFF
CDR3nt: TGTGCCAGCAGTGAAGATTCGGTACTTACTGAAGCTTTCTTT

abundance: -
d_gene: TRBD1
v_gene: TRBV29-1
j_gene: TRBJ2-2
CDR3aa: CSYGHRGRRDGELFF
CDR3nt: TGCAGCTACGGACACAGGGGGCGAAGGGACGGGGAGCTGTTTTTT

abundance: -
d_gene: -
v_gene: TRBV10-3
j_gene: TRBJ1-2
CDR3aa: CAISVREGYGYTF
CDR3nt: TGTGCCATCAGTGTGCGAGAGGGCTATGGCTACACCTTC

abundance: -
d_gene: -
v_gene: TRBV13
j_gene: TRBJ2-7
CDR3aa: CASSLAVIGRSRHEQYF
CDR3nt: TGTGCCAGCAGCTTAGCCGTTATAGGGCGCAGTAGACACGAGCAGTACTTC

abundance: -
d_gene: -
v_gene: TRBV6-5
j_gene: TRBJ2-7
CDR3aa: CASTHRTAFTYEQYF
CDR3nt: TGTGCCAGCACCCACCGGACAGCATTTACCTACGAGCAGTACTTC

abundance: -
d_gene: -
v_gene: TRBV6-5
j_gene: TRBJ1-5
CDR3aa: CASSSWQHSNQPQHF
CDR3nt: TGTGCCAGCAGTTCTTGGCAGCATAGCAATCAGCCCCAGCATTTT

abundance: -
d_gene: -
v_gene: TRBV2
j_gene: TRBJ2-5
CDR3aa: CASQREVQETQYF
CDR3nt: TGTGCCAGCCAAAGGGAGGTCCAAGAGACCCAGTACTTC

abundance: -
d_gene: -
v_gene: TRBV6-5
j_gene: TRBJ2-3
CDR3aa: CASSYRYGDTQYF
CDR3nt: TGTGCCAGCAGTTATAGGTATGGAGATACGCAGTATTTT

abundance: few
d_gene: -
v_gene: TRBV6-5
j_gene: TRBJ1-5
CDR3aa: CASSTGFKPQHF
CDR3nt: TGTGCCAGCAGCACAGGGTTCAAGCCCCAGCATTTT

abundance: -
d_gene: TRBD1
v_gene: TRBV7-8
j_gene: TRBJ1-1
CDR3aa: CASSFGTGDTEAFF
CDR3nt: TGTGCCAGCAGCTTCGGGACAGGGGACACTGAAGCTTTCTTT

abundance: few
d_gene: -
v_gene: TRBV5-1
j_gene: TRBJ2-1
CDR3aa: CASTPNPRADSEQFF
CDR3nt: TGCGCCAGCACCCCTAATCCAAGGGCTGATAGTGAGCAGTTCTTC

abundance: -
d_gene: TRBD1
v_gene: TRBV19
j_gene: TRBJ2-1
CDR3aa: CASRTGGHNEQFF
CDR3nt: TGTGCCAGTCGGACAGGGGGCCACAATGAGCAGTTCTTC

abundance: once
d_gene: TRBD1
v_gene: TRBV5-5
j_gene: TRBJ2-7
CDR3aa: CASSLKGTGANSYEQYF
CDR3nt: TGTGCCAGCAGCTTGAAAGGGACAGGGGCAAACTCCTACGAGCAGTACTTC

abundance: -
d_gene: -
v_gene: TRBV6-1
j_gene: TRBJ2-7
CDR3aa: CASRIAPDEQYF
CDR3nt: TGTGCCAGCAGGATAGCGCCCGACGAGCAGTACTTC

abundance: -
d_gene: -
v_gene: TRBV27
j_gene: TRBJ1-6
CDR3aa: CASSYLMGDSPLHF
CDR3nt: TGTGCCAGCAGTTACCTAATGGGGGATTCACCCCTCCACTTT

abundance: -
d_gene: TRBD1
v_gene: TRBV6-5
j_gene: TRBJ2-7
CDR3aa: CASTPGQEYSEQYF
CDR3nt: TGTGCCAGCACCCCGGGACAGGAGTATAGCGAGCAGTACTTC

abundance: once
d_gene: -
v_gene: TRBV6-5
j_gene: TRBJ2-3
CDR3aa: CASSIASGTDTQYF
CDR3nt: TGTGCCAGCAGCATTGCCTCGGGCACAGATACGCAGTATTTT

abundance: -
d_gene: -
v_gene: TRBV25-1
j_gene: TRBJ2-7
CDR3aa: CASSSRDRRSYEQYF
CDR3nt: TGTGCCAGCAGTAGCCGGGACCGACGCTCCTACGAGCAGTACTTC

abundance: medium-sized
d_gene: -
v_gene: TRBV28
j_gene: TRBJ1-2
CDR3aa: CASSLSRTGVGYTF
CDR3nt: TGTGCCAGCAGTTTATCCCGGACGGGAGTTGGCTACACCTTC

abundance: few
d_gene: -
v_gene: TRBV19
j_gene: TRBJ2-2
CDR3aa: CASRGGGQLNTGELFF
CDR3nt: TGTGCCAGCAGGGGAGGGGGACAGCTGAACACCGGGGAGCTGTTTTTT

abundance: few
d_gene: -
v_gene: TRBV5-1
j_gene: TRBJ1-1
CDR3aa: CASSSAVEVSEAFF
CDR3nt: TGCGCCAGCAGCTCTGCGGTGGAGGTTTCCGAAGCTTTCTTT

abundance: few
d_gene: -
v_gene: TRBV5-1
j_gene: TRBJ2-1
CDR3aa: CASSRGLALPNEQFF
CDR3nt: TGCGCCAGCAGCAGGGGATTGGCCCTTCCCAATGAGCAGTTCTTC

abundance: -
d_gene: -
v_gene: TRBV9
j_gene: TRBJ2-2
CDR3aa: CASSVEPTGELFF
CDR3nt: TGTGCCAGCAGCGTAGAACCCACCGGGGAGCTGTTTTTT

abundance: -
d_gene: TRBD2
v_gene: TRBV15
j_gene: TRBJ2-7
CDR3aa: CATSSQREFSEQYF
CDR3nt: TGTGCCACCAGCAGTCAGCGGGAGTTCTCCGAGCAGTACTTC

abundance: -
d_gene: -
v_gene: TRBV6-6
j_gene: TRBJ2-2
CDR3aa: CASIFTGELFF
CDR3nt: TGTGCCAGCATCTTCACCGGGGAGCTGTTTTTT

abundance: -
d_gene: -
v_gene: TRBV6-5
j_gene: TRBJ2-2
CDR3aa: CASSYELTGELFF
CDR3nt: TGTGCCAGCAGTTACGAACTCACCGGGGAGCTGTTTTTT

abundance: -
d_gene: TRBD2
v_gene: TRBV11-2
j_gene: TRBJ2-7
CDR3aa: CASSVGLAAYEQYF
CDR3nt: TGTGCCAGCAGCGTGGGACTAGCAGCCTACGAGCAGTACTTC

abundance: -
d_gene: -
v_gene: TRBV5-4
j_gene: TRBJ1-4
CDR3aa: CASSYGQPPTNEKLFF
CDR3nt: TGTGCCAGCAGCTATGGACAGCCCCCAACTAATGAAAAACTGTTTTTT

abundance: -
d_gene: -
v_gene: TRBV2
j_gene: TRBJ1-3
CDR3aa: CASKSGPGNTIYF
CDR3nt: TGTGCCAGCAAGTCTGGTCCGGGGAACACCATATATTTT

abundance: -
d_gene: TRBD2
v_gene: TRBV5-1
j_gene: TRBJ2-5
CDR3aa: CASSTGLAGETQYF
CDR3nt: TGCGCCAGCAGCACGGGACTAGCTGGCGAGACCCAGTACTTC

abundance: -
d_gene: -
v_gene: TRBV10-1
j_gene: TRBJ2-4
CDR3aa: CASSDGGTLAKNIQYF
CDR3nt: TGCGCCAGCAGTGATGGGGGGACACTAGCCAAAAACATTCAGTACTTC

abundance: -
d_gene: -
v_gene: TRBV10-3
j_gene: TRBJ2-3
CDR3aa: CAISPSGSATDTQYF
CDR3nt: TGTGCCATCAGCCCCTCAGGGAGTGCCACAGATACGCAGTATTTT

abundance: few
d_gene: -
v_gene: TRBV5-1
j_gene: TRBJ1-1
CDR3aa: CASSLDPSGTEAFF
CDR3nt: TGCGCCAGCAGCCTCGACCCATCCGGCACTGAAGCTTTCTTT

abundance: once
d_gene: TRBD1
v_gene: TRBV19
j_gene: TRBJ1-4
CDR3aa: CASSATDRGNEKLFF
CDR3nt: TGTGCCAGTAGTGCCACGGACAGGGGGAATGAAAAACTGTTTTTT

abundance: -
d_gene: -
v_gene: TRBV13
j_gene: TRBJ1-2
CDR3aa: CASSLKRGGWYGYTF
CDR3nt: TGTGCCAGCAGCCTCAAGAGGGGGGGATGGTATGGCTACACCTTC

abundance: once
d_gene: TRBD2
v_gene: TRBV6-1
j_gene: TRBJ2-1
CDR3aa: CASSLGTSGSREQFF
CDR3nt: TGTGCCAGCAGTTTAGGGACTAGCGGGAGCCGCGAGCAGTTCTTC

abundance: -
d_gene: TRBD2
v_gene: TRBV11-2
j_gene: TRBJ2-3
CDR3aa: CASSPGLANIDTQYF
CDR3nt: TGTGCCAGCAGCCCGGGACTAGCGAATATAGATACGCAGTATTTT

abundance: -
d_gene: -
v_gene: TRBV7-7
j_gene: TRBJ2-5
CDR3aa: CASSSRTGGETQYF
CDR3nt: TGTGCTAGCAGCTCTCGGACTGGGGGGGAGACCCAGTACTTC

abundance: -
d_gene: TRBD1
v_gene: TRBV6-5
j_gene: TRBJ2-3
CDR3aa: CASSLKGGQTDTQYF
CDR3nt: TGTGCCAGCAGTTTAAAAGGGGGCCAAACAGATACGCAGTATTTT

abundance: -
d_gene: -
v_gene: TRBV27
j_gene: TRBJ2-1
CDR3aa: CASRVPGHYSEQFF
CDR3nt: TGTGCCAGCAGAGTTCCGGGACACTACAGTGAGCAGTTCTTC

abundance: -
d_gene: TRBD2
v_gene: TRBV19
j_gene: TRBJ2-3
CDR3aa: CASSIVLRLAGGPTDTQYF
CDR3nt: TGTGCCAGTAGTATAGTTCTAAGACTAGCGGGGGGGCCTACAGATACGCAGTATTTT

abundance: -
d_gene: -
v_gene: TRBV5-4
j_gene: TRBJ2-6
CDR3aa: CASSLTGANVLTF
CDR3nt: TGTGCCAGCAGCTTGACTGGGGCCAACGTCCTGACTTTC

abundance: -
d_gene: TRBD2
v_gene: TRBV19
j_gene: TRBJ2-7
CDR3aa: CASSIGLAVYEQYF
CDR3nt: TGTGCCAGTAGTATCGGACTAGCGGTCTACGAGCAGTACTTC

abundance: -
d_gene: -
v_gene: TRBV11-1
j_gene: TRBJ2-3
CDR3aa: CASSPGTLELDTQYF
CDR3nt: TGTGCCAGCAGCCCCGGGACTCTCGAACTAGATACGCAGTATTTT

abundance: -
d_gene: -
v_gene: TRBV15
j_gene: TRBJ1-4
CDR3aa: CATSRDVQGTNEKLFF
CDR3nt: TGTGCCACCAGCAGAGATGTGCAGGGAACTAATGAAAAACTGTTTTTT

abundance: -
d_gene: TRBD2
v_gene: TRBV11-2
j_gene: TRBJ2-7
CDR3aa: CASGPSTSEISYEQYF
CDR3nt: TGTGCCAGCGGCCCGTCTACTAGCGAGATCTCCTACGAGCAGTACTTC

abundance: -
d_gene: -
v_gene: TRBV11-2
j_gene: TRBJ2-7
CDR3aa: CASSLDPGGYYEQYF
CDR3nt: TGTGCCAGCAGCTTAGATCCAGGAGGGTACTACGAGCAGTACTTC

abundance: -
d_gene: -
v_gene: TRBV18
j_gene: TRBJ1-1
CDR3aa: CASSPDGASEAFF
CDR3nt: TGTGCCAGCTCACCCGACGGAGCCAGTGAAGCTTTCTTT

abundance: -
d_gene: -
v_gene: TRBV18
j_gene: TRBJ2-1
CDR3aa: CASSTDSYNEQFF
CDR3nt: TGTGCCAGCTCAACTGACAGTTACAATGAGCAGTTCTTC

abundance: -
d_gene: -
v_gene: TRBV9
j_gene: TRBJ2-7
CDR3aa: CASSVGRDRQNEQYF
CDR3nt: TGTGCCAGCAGCGTAGGGCGGGACAGACAAAACGAGCAGTACTTC

abundance: -
d_gene: TRBD2
v_gene: TRBV5-6
j_gene: TRBJ2-3
CDR3aa: CASSPPGLAGVYSTDTQYF
CDR3nt: TGTGCCAGCAGCCCGCCGGGACTAGCGGGAGTGTACAGCACAGATACGCAGTATTTT

abundance: -
d_gene: -
v_gene: TRBV6-1
j_gene: TRBJ2-7
CDR3aa: CASSERLFQEQYF
CDR3nt: TGTGCCAGCAGTGAACGCCTTTTTCAGGAGCAGTACTTC